A selection of T cell receptor beta chains follows, all from one sample in a study of T cell responses to AZD1222 COVID-19 vaccine. The assay was immunoSEQ multiplex PCR, and TCRdb's table has in-frame clones only and misses some. The sample carries about 61,000 clones, about four fifths recorded once. Sequences were derived from peripheral blood, sampled 28 days after the second AZD1222 dose. These receptors originate from an adult who received the AZD1222 COVID-19 vaccine. Both conserved end residues are part of each CDR3. Each record gives: J gene, V gene, CDR3 protein.

j_call: TRBJ2-7
v_call: TRBV28
cdr3_aa: CASRGPAYEQYF

j_call: TRBJ2-7
v_call: TRBV10-3
cdr3_aa: CAISVARVGLASEQYF

j_call: TRBJ2-1
v_call: TRBV6-4
cdr3_aa: CASSRDSSYNEQFF

j_call: TRBJ1-2
v_call: TRBV9
cdr3_aa: CASSAPDSSHGGYTF

j_call: TRBJ1-6
v_call: TRBV27
cdr3_aa: CASSLSSGFAVSSYNSPLHF

j_call: TRBJ2-1
v_call: TRBV24-1
cdr3_aa: CATSDSTDYNEQFF

j_call: TRBJ1-5
v_call: TRBV29-1
cdr3_aa: CSVGHQPQHF

j_call: TRBJ1-1
v_call: TRBV28
cdr3_aa: CASSLVGRNTEAFF

j_call: TRBJ2-3
v_call: TRBV29-1
cdr3_aa: CSVDSHGPDTQYF

j_call: TRBJ2-3
v_call: TRBV2
cdr3_aa: CASSEFISSTDTQYF

j_call: TRBJ2-1
v_call: TRBV4-1
cdr3_aa: CASSPGQAGETYNEQFF

j_call: TRBJ2-3
v_call: TRBV6-1
cdr3_aa: CASSEEGGRGADTQYF

j_call: TRBJ2-1
v_call: TRBV3-1/TRBV3-2
cdr3_aa: CASSQDWGLAGGEQFF

j_call: TRBJ1-5
v_call: TRBV19
cdr3_aa: CASNPGPYSNQPQHF

j_call: TRBJ2-1
v_call: TRBV7-9
cdr3_aa: CASSFPYNEQFF

j_call: TRBJ1-4
v_call: TRBV4-3
cdr3_aa: CASSQDRVSGEKLFF